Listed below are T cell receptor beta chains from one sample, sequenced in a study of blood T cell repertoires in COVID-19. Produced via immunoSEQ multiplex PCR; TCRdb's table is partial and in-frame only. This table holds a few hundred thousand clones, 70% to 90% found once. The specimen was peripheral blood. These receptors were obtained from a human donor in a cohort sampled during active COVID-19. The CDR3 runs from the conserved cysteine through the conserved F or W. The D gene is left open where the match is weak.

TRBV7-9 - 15 CASSHEAGRDSPLHF
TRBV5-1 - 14 CASSFQDITDTQYF
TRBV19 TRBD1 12 CASGTGARGYTF
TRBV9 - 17 CASSTKYPPTGPWGYTF
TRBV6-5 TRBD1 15 CASRTGQASNYGYTF
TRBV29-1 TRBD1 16 CSVRRGQNFMNTEAFF
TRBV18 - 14 CASSPGEGADTQYF
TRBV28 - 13 CALRAEYNSPLHF
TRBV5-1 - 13 CASSSTGVTEAFF
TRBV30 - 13 CAWSGAVGEKLFF
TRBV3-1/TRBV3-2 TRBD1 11 CASNDRGGYTF
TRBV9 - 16 CASSVVGESGVYEQYF
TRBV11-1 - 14 CASSLGQGNGELFF
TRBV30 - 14 CAWSGQKINYGYTF
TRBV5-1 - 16 CASSLGLGTSTDTQYF
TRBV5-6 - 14 CASSLIRGGYEQYF
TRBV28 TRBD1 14 CASSTGTGGSGYTF
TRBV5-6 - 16 CASSQNVRSRGEKLFF
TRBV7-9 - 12 CASSPGGYEQFF
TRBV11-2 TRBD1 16 CASSNQPGQTSYEQYF
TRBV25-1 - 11 CASTGTYEQYF
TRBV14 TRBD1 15 CASSQGDSYTDTQYF